The clone carrying this T cell receptor beta chain was observed a few times. Its antigen remains unknown. The sample originates from a study of T cells after yellow fever vaccination. Findings and caveats of the study: Highly abundant clonotypes carried over from the bulk population could end up in FACS-sorted repertoires as contaminants.

Germline loops: CDR1 DFQATT, CDR2 SNEGSKA (reference sequence). The V end lost 0 bases, the J end lost 2 bases, and 8 bases lay between the germline ends. This CDR3 is built from 14 residues. Template-switching 5'RACE yielded the TCR cDNA; a universal primer site and UMIs were added in the process. Using its own MiXCR run on the 5' RACE reads, TCRdb lists one record per CDR3 protein. The table has 450,000 to 600,000 distinct CDR3 sequences, about 13% seen once. Specimen: PBMCs, collected on the day of the yellow fever booster vaccination. This TCR was recovered from a man in his thirties or forties who received the YFV17D yellow fever vaccine. The J gene is TRBJ1-3, the V gene TRBV20-1; D is uncertain. The CDR3 nucleotides read TGCAGTGCTAGAGATACTGAAGCTGGAAACACCATATATTTT. Protein: CSARDTEAGNTIYF.